The 7 T cell receptor beta chains in this list originate from one sample, sequenced in a study of cytomegalovirus exposure and HLA in healthy donors. PCR involved 60 Vbeta and 13 Jbeta primers. The data were produced by immunoSEQ multiplex PCR, yet TCRdb's version contains in-frame clones alone and is incomplete. The repertoire has around 140,000 clones, roughly 9.6% of them found once; the top ten carry 6% to 7.5%. The sequencing input was PBMCs. The receptors were sampled from a woman in her thirties or forties in good health and CMV-seropositive.

The genes are TRBV7-7 and TRBJ2-2, with D tentatively TRBD1 (6 bases). Germline CDR1 and CDR2: SSHAT and FNYEAQ (reference sequence). V lost 2 bases, J lost 5 bases, and 15 bases lay in between. The CDR3 is 16 residues long. DNA of the CDR3: TGTGCCAGCAGCTTACAGCCAGGGGAGTCTACCGGGGAGCTGTTTTTT. It codes for CASSLQPGESTGELFF.

This clone was recorded a few times. This chain connects TRBV15 to TRBJ1-3; D is uncertain. Trimming left V 1 base short and J 3 bases short, with 10 bases between. Germline assignment: CDR1 LNHNV and CDR2 YYDKDF (reference sequence). This CDR3 contains 15 residues. CDR3: CATSRGAAVGNTIYF. The CDR3, as DNA: TGTGCCACCAGCAGAGGCGCGGCAGTTGGAAACACCATATATTTT.

The chain combines TRBV11-1 with TRBJ1-1, with D perhaps matching TRBD1 (5 bases). CDR1 is SGHAT and CDR2 is FQDESV in the germline V gene (reference sequence). The CDR3 runs 13 residues. V lost 3 bases and J lost 3, with 8 bases in between. The CDR3 region is CASSFAGDTEAFF. The CDR3 nucleotides read TGTGCCAGCAGCTTTGCGGGGGACACTGAAGCTTTCTTT.

This clone was observed a handful of times. This chain uses TRBV11-3 with TRBJ2-2; 15 bases are a match to TRBD2. The germline V gene encodes CDR1 SGHNT and CDR2 YENEEA. This CDR3 is built from 18 residues. V was clipped by 4 bases and J by 2 bases; unmatched bases: 5. This chain's CDR3 is CASSSSGLAGGNTGELFF. CDR3 in DNA: TGTGCCAGCAGCTCTTCGGGACTAGCGGGGGGTAACACCGGGGAGCTGTTTTTT.

This clone was detected a few times. The V call is TRBV4-3, the J call TRBJ2-1; TRBD2 is a possible D gene (6 bases). V dropped 4 bases and J dropped 6 bases, with 16 bases sitting between them. Germline V gene data show CDR1 as LGHNA and CDR2 as YSLEER. This CDR3 has 15 residues. The CDR3 region is CASSPEGGRANEQFF. Written as DNA, the CDR3 is TGCGCCAGCAGCCCAGAGGGAGGCAGGGCCAATGAGCAGTTCTTC.

This clone has just a few counts. The V call is TRBV5-4, the J call TRBJ1-2; possible D gene TRBD1, 5 bases. CDR3 length: 15 amino acids. Looked up from germline, CDR1 is SGHNT and CDR2 is YYREEE (reference sequence). Trimming took off 0 bases at V and 4 bases at J, with 13 bases between the two ends. CDR3 amino acids: CASSLASGGFYGYTF. Here the CDR3 DNA reads TGTGCCAGCAGCTTGGCCTCGGGGGGGTTCTATGGCTACACCTTC.

Only a few counts were recorded for this clone. V and J are TRBV5-1 and TRBJ2-4, with a possible D match to TRBD2 (6 bases). This CDR3 is 15 amino acids long. V lost 0 bases and J lost 7, with 14 bases in between. Germline CDR1 SGHRS, CDR2 YFSETQ. The CDR3 DNA is TGCGCCAGCAGCTTGGCCGGGAGTATAGGGAACATTCAGTACTTC. Encoded protein: CASSLAGSIGNIQYF.